This TCR beta chain was observed in a study of T-cell reconstitution after alpha-beta-depleted transplantation in children. This sample's TCRbeta library carried unique molecular identifier barcodes. MiXCR, applied by TCRdb to the PCR reads, yields one record per CDR3 protein. The sample yields more than 85,000 distinct CDR3 sequences, about a tenth seen once. CDR1 is MNHEY, CDR2 SVGAGI, per germline. V lost 0 bases and J 3 bases, leaving 8 bases between the germline ends. This CDR3 has 14 residues. This clonotype appeared many times. The sample consisted of PBMCs from the stem cell graft donor, taken from the stem cell graft. The sequence was obtained from a human donor who donated a stem cell graft to a child with acute lymphoblastic leukemia. The rearrangement joins TRBV6-5 to TRBJ1-2; no clear D. The CDR3 protein is CASSYSIDHYGYTF. In DNA form, the CDR3 reads TGTGCCAGCAGTTACTCGATCGATCACTATGGCTACACCTTC.